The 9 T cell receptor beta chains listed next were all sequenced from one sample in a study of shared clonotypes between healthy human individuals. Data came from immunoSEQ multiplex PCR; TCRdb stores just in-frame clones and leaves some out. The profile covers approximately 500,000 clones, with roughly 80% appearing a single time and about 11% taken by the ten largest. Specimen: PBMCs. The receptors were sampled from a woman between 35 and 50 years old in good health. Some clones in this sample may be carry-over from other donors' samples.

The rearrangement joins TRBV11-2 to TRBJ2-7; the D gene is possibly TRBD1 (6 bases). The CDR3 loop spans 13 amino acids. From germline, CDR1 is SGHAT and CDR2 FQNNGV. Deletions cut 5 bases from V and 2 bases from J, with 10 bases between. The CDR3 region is CASSPTGTYEQYF. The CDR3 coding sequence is TGTGCCAGCAGCCCGACAGGAACCTACGAGCAGTACTTC.

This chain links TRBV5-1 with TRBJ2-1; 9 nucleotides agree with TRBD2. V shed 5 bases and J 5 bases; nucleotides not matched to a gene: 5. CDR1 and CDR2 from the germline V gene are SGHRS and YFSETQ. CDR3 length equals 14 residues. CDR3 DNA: TGCGCCAGCAGGGGGGCGGGAGGGCACAATGAGCAGTTCTTC. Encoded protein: CASRGAGGHNEQFF. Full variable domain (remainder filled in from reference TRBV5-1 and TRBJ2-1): KAGVTQTPRYLIKTRGQQVTLSCSPISGHRSVSWYQQTPGQGLQFLFEYFSETQRNKGNFPGRFSGRQFSNSRSEMNVSTLELGDSALYLCASRGAGGHNEQFFGPGTRLTVL.

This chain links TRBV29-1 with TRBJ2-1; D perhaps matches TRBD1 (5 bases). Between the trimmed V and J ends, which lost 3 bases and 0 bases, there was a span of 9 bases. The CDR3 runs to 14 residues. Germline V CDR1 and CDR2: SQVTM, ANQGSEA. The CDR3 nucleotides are TGCAGCGTTGAGTGGGGCAGCTCCTACAATGAGCAGTTCTTC. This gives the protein CSVEWGSSYNEQFF.

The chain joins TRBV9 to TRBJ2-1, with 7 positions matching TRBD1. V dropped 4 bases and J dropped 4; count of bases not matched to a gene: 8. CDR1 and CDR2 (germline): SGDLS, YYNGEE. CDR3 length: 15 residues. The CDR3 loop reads CASSPDRNPYNEQFF. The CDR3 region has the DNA TGTGCCAGCAGCCCGGACAGGAACCCGTACAATGAGCAGTTCTTC.

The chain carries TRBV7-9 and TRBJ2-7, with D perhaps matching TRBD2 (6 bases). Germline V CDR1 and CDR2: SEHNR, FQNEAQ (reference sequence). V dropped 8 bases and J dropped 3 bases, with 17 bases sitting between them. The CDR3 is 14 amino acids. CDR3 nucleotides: TGTGCCAGCGGGGGAAATATAGCGGACTACGAGCAGTACTTC. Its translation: CASGGNIADYEQYF.

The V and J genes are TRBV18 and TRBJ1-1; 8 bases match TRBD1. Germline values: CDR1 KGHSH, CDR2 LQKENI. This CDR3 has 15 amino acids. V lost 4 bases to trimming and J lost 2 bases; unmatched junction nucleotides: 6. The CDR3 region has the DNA TGTGCCAGCTCACAAGCCGGACAGGGAAACACTGAAGCTTTCTTT. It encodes CASSQAGQGNTEAFF.

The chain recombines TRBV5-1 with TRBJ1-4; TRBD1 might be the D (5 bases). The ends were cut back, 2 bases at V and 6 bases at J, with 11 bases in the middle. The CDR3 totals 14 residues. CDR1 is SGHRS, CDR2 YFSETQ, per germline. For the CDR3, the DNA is TGCGCCAGCAGCTTTTCAGGGAGGGATGAAAAACTGTTTTTT. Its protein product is CASSFSGRDEKLFF.

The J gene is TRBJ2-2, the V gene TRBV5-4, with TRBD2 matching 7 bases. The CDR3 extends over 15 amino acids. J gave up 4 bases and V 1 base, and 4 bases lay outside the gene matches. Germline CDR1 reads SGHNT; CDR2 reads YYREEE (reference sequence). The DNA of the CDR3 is TGTGCCAGCAGCTTGAAAGCGGGACTCACCGGGGAGCTGTTTTTT. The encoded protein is CASSLKAGLTGELFF. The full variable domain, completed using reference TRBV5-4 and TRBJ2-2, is ETGVTQSPTHLIKTRGQQVTLRCSSQSGHNTVSWYQQALGQGPQFIFQYYREEENGRGNFPPRFSGLQFPNYSSELNVNALELDDSALYLCASSLKAGLTGELFFGEGSRLTVL.

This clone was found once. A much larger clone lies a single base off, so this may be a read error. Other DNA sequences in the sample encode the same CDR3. The CDR3 loop is CAISESNRASGYTF. In DNA form, the CDR3 reads TGTGCCATCAGCGAGTCGAACAGGGCAAGTGGCTACACCTTC. The chain joins TRBV10-3 to TRBJ1-2, with D perhaps TRBD1 (6 bases). This CDR3 has 14 amino acids. Germline CDR1 ENHRY, CDR2 SYGVKD.